Following are 14 T cell receptor beta chains from one sample sequenced in a study of T cells in Graves' hyperthyroidism and ophthalmopathy. Amplification of TCR beta CDR3 regions used RNA as the template. The HTBI primer set served for first-round RT-PCR of the TCR CDR3. TCRdb reanalysed the multiplex PCR reads using MiXCR and keeps one entry per CDR3 protein. This table has about 250,000 distinct CDR3 sequences, 20% to 25% appearing once. Sequencing was done on a sample of blood. The source of these receptors is a man aged 25-45 years with Graves' ophthalmopathy.

The rearrangement links TRBV20-1 to TRBJ1-2, with unresolved D. The CDR3 sequence is 13 residues long. The V gene's germline CDR1 is DFQATT and CDR2 SNEGSKA (reference sequence). V was pared by 7 bases and J by 4 bases, with 16 bases between. The CDR3 nucleotides are TGCAGTGTACCTTTGACTGGGAGCTATGGCTACACCTTC. Translating gives CSVPLTGSYGYTF.

This clonotype was detected ten times or more. The V gene is TRBV20-1, the J gene TRBJ2-1; D is possibly TRBD1 or TRBD2 (5 bases each). The CDR3 is 14 amino acids. Germline V gives CDR1 DFQATT, CDR2 SNEGSKA (reference sequence). The V gene lost 7 bases and the J gene lost 0 bases, with 13 bases spanning the gap. CDR3 in amino acids: CSVTGRSSYNEQFF. CDR3 DNA sequence: TGCAGTGTGACGGGACGGAGCTCCTACAATGAGCAGTTCTTC.

CDR3 loop: CAISQAGGQADTQYF. The CDR3 DNA follows: TGTGCCATCAGCCAAGCAGGAGGACAGGCAGATACGCAGTATTTT. The gene calls are TRBV10-3 and TRBJ2-3, with 7 bases aligning to TRBD1. The V and J ends lost 6 bases and 4 bases, in that order; junction bases with no gene match: 10. The CDR3 spans 15 residues. Germline V lookup: CDR1 ENHRY, CDR2 SYGVKD.

The chain is built from TRBV20-1 and TRBJ2-3, with D perhaps TRBD2 (6 bases). This CDR3 is 15 amino acids long. V was cut by 0 bases and J by 7 bases, with 17 bases left in between. Looked up from germline, CDR1 is DFQATT and CDR2 is SNEGSKA (reference sequence). The CDR3 spells CSAREGGGGPYTQYF. The CDR3 DNA reads TGCAGTGCTAGAGAGGGAGGCGGCGGCCCCTATACGCAGTATTTT.

The chain uses TRBV5-1 and TRBJ1-2; TRBD1 might be the D (5 bases). The CDR3 consists of 15 residues. Germline CDR1 and CDR2: SGHRS and YFSETQ. V lost 0 bases and J lost 2, with 11 bases in between. Here the CDR3 reads CASSLELAGNYGYTF. In nucleotides, the CDR3 is TGCGCCAGCAGCTTGGAATTGGCAGGGAACTATGGCTACACCTTC.

The chain has TRBV20-1 and TRBJ2-1; maybe TRBD2 (6 bases). The CDR3 totals 16 residues. Germline lookup yields CDR1 DFQATT and CDR2 SNEGSKA (reference sequence). Deletions cut 0 bases from V and 2 bases from J, with 14 bases between. The CDR3 DNA reads as TGCAGTGCTAGAGACCCGTCGGAGGGCACCTACAATGAGCAGTTCTTC. Translated: CSARDPSEGTYNEQFF.

This clonotype was observed a few times. The chain links TRBV29-1 to TRBJ2-7; a weak D match, TRBD1 (5 bases). CDR1 is SQVTM, CDR2 ANQGSEA, per germline. There are 11 residues in the CDR3. V was clipped by 4 bases and J by 3 bases, with 7 bases between them. For the CDR3, the DNA is TGCAGCGTTGGTGACAGCTACGAGCAGTACTTC. Amino acids: CSVGDSYEQYF.

This clonotype has just a few counts. A read error may produce the germline difference seen at one junction end. The V gene is TRBV12-3 or TRBV12-4, the J gene TRBJ2-1; weak D call: TRBD2 (5 bases). This CDR3 has 14 amino acids. The CDR3 protein is CASSLANKNNEQFF. The DNA of the CDR3 is TGTGCCAGCAGTCTAGCAAACAAGAACAATGAGCAGTTCTTC.

The chain uses TRBV29-1 and TRBJ2-7; the match to TRBD2 covers 11 bases. This CDR3 contains 14 residues. Germline V gives CDR1 SQVTM, CDR2 ANQGSEA. The J segment lost 3 bases and the V segment lost 4 bases, leaving 5 bases of the junction unmatched. CDR3 coding DNA: TGCAGCGTTGCCCGACTAGCGGGAAGCTACGAGCAGTACTTC. This encodes CSVARLAGSYEQYF.

This clonotype was counted ten times or more. This chain joins TRBV12-5 and TRBJ2-3, with D perhaps given as TRBD1 or TRBD2 (5 bases each). V was clipped by 1 base and J by 10 bases, with 12 bases between them. The CDR3 is 13 residues long. In germline, CDR1 is LGHNT, CDR2 FRNRAP. The CDR3 DNA reads TGTGCTAGTGGTTTGGAACCAGGGAGTCCGCAGTATTTT. Translation: CASGLEPGSPQYF.

The rearrangement uses TRBV28 and TRBJ2-1, with D hard to call. The CDR3 runs 12 residues. Germline V gene data show CDR1 as MDHEN and CDR2 as SYDVKM. Trimming took 7 bases from V and 11 from J, leaving 15 bases between them. The CDR3 coding sequence is TGTGCCAGCAACACTTTGAGGCGGCAGCAGTTCTTC. This codes for CASNTLRRQQFF.

This sequence joins TRBV6-1 and TRBJ2-3, with 10 bases lining up with TRBD2. CDR3 length equals 16 residues. The ends lost 4 bases at V and 3 bases at J; junction bases unmatched: 7. Germline-derived CDR1 and CDR2 are MNHNS and SASEGT. The CDR3 bases are TGTGCCAGCAGTGGACTAGGACTAGCGGTAACAGATACGCAGTATTTT. Translation: CASSGLGLAVTDTQYF.

This clonotype occurred many times. This chain uses TRBV5-1 with TRBJ2-3, with 7 bases matching TRBD2. The CDR3 is made up of 16 amino acids. Germline CDR1 is SGHRS and CDR2 is YFSETQ. Trimming cost V 0 bases and J 5 bases; bases outside gene matches: 9. The chain's CDR3 is CASSLERGRNGDTQYF. DNA for the CDR3: TGCGCCAGCAGCTTGGAACGCGGGAGAAATGGAGATACGCAGTATTTT.

CDR3 residues: CSARDPGTSGLYEQYF. The CDR3 DNA reads as TGCAGTGCTAGAGATCCCGGGACTAGCGGCCTCTACGAGCAGTACTTC. V is TRBV20-1 and J is TRBJ2-7; 11 bases match TRBD2. The V gene end was trimmed by 0 bases and the J gene end by 3 bases; junction bases not matched to a gene: 7. The CDR3 runs to 16 residues. The germline V gene encodes CDR1 DFQATT and CDR2 SNEGSKA (reference sequence).